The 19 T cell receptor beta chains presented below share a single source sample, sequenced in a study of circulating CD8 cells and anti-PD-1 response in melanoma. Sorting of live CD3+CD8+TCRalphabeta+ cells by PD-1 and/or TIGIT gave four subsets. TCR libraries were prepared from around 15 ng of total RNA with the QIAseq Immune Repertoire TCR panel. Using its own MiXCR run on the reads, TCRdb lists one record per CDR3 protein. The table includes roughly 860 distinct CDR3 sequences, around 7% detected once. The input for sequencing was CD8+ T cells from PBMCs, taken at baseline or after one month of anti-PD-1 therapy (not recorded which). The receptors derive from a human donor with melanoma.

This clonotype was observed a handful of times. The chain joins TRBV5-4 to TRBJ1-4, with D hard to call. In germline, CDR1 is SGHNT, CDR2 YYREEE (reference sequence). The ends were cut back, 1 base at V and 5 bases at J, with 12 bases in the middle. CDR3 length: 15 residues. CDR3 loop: CASSLNGYANEKLFF. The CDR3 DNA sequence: TGTGCCAGCAGCTTGAATGGGTACGCCAATGAAAAACTGTTTTTT.

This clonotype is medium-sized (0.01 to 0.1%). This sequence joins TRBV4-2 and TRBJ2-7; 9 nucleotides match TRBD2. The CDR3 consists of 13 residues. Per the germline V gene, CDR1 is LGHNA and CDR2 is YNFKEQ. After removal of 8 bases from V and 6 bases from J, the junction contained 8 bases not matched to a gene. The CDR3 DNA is TGTGCCAGCGGGCGGGGGGGGCCAGCCGAGCAGTACTTC. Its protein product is CASGRGGPAEQYF.

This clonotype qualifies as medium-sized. CDR3 protein: CATGAPDGYTF. The CDR3 DNA reads as TGTGCCACGGGGGCCCCGGATGGCTACACCTTC. This chain uses TRBV27 with TRBJ1-2; D may be TRBD1 (6 bases). Trimming left V 10 bases short and J 6 bases short, with 12 bases between. Germline V gene lookup returns CDR1 MNHEY and CDR2 SMNVEV (reference sequence). This CDR3 contains 11 residues.

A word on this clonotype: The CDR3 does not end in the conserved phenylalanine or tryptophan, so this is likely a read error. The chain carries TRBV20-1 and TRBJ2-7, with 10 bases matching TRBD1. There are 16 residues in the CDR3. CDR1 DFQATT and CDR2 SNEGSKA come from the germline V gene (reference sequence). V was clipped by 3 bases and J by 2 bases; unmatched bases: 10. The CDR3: CSARHAKDRGTYEQYL. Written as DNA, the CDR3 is TGCAGTGCTAGGCACGCCAAGGACAGGGGGACCTACGAGCAGTACCTC.

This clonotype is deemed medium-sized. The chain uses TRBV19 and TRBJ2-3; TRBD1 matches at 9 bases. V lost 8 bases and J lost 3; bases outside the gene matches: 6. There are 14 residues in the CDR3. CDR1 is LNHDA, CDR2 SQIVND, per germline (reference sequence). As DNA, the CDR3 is TGTGCCAGTGGATCGACAGGGGGGACAGATACGCAGTATTTT. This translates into CASGSTGGTDTQYF.

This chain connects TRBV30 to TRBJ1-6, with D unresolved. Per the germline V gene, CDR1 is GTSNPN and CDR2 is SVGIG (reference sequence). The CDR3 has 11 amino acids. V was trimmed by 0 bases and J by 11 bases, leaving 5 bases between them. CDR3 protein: CAWSVGPPLHF. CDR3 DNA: TGTGCCTGGAGTGTAGGACCACCCCTCCACTTT. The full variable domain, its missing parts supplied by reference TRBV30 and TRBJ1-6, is SQTIHQWPATLVQPVGSPLSLECTVEGTSNPNLYWYRQAAGRGLQLLFYSVGIGQISSEVPQNLSASRPQDRQFILSSKKLLLSDSGFYLCAWSVGPPLHFGNGTRLTVT.

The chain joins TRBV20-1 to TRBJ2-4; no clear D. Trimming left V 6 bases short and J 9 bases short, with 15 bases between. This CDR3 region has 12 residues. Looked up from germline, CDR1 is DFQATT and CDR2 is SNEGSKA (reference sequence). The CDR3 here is CSARADRFIQYF. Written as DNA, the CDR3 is TGCAGTGCGCGAGCAGATCGGTTCATTCAGTACTTC.

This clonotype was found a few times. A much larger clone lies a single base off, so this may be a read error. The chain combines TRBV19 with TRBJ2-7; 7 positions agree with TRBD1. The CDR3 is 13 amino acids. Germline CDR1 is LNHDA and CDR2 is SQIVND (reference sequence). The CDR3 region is CAGSLGTAVEQYF. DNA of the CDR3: TGTGCCGGTAGTTTGGGGACAGCGGTAGAGCAGTACTTC.

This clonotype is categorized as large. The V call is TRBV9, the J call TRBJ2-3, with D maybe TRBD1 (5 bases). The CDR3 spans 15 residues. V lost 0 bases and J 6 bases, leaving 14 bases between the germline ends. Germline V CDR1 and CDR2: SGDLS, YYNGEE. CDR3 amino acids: CASSVGQGYSDTQYF. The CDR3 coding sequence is TGTGCCAGCAGCGTAGGCCAGGGATATTCCGATACGCAGTATTTT.

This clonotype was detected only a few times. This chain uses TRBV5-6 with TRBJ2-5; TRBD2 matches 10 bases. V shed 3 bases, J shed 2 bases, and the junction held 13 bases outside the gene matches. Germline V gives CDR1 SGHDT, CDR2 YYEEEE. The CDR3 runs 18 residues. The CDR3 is CASSWDLTGTSDQETQYF. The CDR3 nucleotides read TGTGCCAGCAGCTGGGACCTAACCGGGACTAGCGATCAAGAGACCCAGTACTTC.

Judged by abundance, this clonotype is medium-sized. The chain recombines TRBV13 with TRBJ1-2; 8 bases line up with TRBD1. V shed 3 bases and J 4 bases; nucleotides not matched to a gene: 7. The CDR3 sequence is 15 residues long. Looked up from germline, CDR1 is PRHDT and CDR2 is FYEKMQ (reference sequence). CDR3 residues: CASSFGQGRPYGYTF. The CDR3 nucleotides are TGTGCCAGCAGCTTTGGACAGGGAAGGCCCTATGGCTACACCTTC.

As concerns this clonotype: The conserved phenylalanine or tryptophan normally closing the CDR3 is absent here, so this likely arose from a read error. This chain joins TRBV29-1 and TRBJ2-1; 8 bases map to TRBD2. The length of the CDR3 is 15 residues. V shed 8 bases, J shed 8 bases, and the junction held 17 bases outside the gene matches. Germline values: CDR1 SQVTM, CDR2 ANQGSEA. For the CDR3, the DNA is TGCAGCACTAGCGGAGTACAGGGTCATTCCTATGAGCAGTTCTAC. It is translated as CSTSGVQGHSYEQFY.

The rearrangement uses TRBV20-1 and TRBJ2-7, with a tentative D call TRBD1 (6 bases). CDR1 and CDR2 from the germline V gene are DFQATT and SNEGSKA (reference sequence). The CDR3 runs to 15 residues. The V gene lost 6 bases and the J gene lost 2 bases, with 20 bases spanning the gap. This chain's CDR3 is CSALNRDTGTYEQYF. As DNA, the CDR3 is TGCAGTGCCCTGAACCGGGACACAGGCACCTACGAGCAGTACTTC.

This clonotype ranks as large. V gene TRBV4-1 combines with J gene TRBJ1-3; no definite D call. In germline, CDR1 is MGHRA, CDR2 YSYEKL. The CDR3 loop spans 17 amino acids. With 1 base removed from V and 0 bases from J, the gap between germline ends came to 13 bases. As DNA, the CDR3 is TGCGCCAGCAGCCAAGTCCCCGGATACCCCTCTGGAAACACCATATATTTT. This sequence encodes CASSQVPGYPSGNTIYF.

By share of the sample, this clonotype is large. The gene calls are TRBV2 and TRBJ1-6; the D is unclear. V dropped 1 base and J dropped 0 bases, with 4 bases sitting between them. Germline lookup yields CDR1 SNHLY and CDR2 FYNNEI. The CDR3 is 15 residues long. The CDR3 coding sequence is TGTGCCAGCAGTGAAGAGAGCTCCTATAATTCACCCCTCCACTTT. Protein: CASSEESSYNSPLHF.

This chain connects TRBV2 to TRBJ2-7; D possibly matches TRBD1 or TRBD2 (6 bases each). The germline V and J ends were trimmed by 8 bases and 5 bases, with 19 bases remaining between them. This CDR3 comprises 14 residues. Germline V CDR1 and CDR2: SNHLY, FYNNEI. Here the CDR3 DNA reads TGTGCCAGCGGGCGGGACACCCTGACCAACGAGCAGTACTTC. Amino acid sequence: CASGRDTLTNEQYF. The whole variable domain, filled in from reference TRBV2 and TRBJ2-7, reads EPEVTQTPSHQVTQMGQEVILRCVPISNHLYFYWYRQILGQKVEFLVSFYNNEISEKSEIFDDQFSVERPDGSNFTLKIRSTKLEDSAMYFCASGRDTLTNEQYFGPGTRLTVT.

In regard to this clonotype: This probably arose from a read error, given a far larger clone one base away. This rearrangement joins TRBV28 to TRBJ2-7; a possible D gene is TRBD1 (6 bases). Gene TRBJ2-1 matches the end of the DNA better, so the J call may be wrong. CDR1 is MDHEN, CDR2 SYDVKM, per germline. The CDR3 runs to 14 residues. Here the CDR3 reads CASSSEGGYNEQFF. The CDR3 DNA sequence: TGTGCCAGCAGTTCTGAAGGGGGCTACAATGAGCAGTTCTTC.

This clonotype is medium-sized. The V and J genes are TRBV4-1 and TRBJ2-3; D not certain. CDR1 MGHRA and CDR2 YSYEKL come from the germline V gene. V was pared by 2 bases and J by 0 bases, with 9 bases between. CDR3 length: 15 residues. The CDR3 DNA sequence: TGCGCCAGCAGCCAATTCTCTGGGAGCACAGATACGCAGTATTTT. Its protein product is CASSQFSGSTDTQYF.

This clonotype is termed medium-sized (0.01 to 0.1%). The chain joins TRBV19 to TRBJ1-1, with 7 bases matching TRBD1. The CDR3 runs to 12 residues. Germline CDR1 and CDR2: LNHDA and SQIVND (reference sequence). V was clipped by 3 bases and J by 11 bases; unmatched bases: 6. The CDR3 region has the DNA TGTGCCAGTAGTATTGGAGGGGGCGCCGCTTTCTTT. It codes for CASSIGGGAAFF.